The 26 T cell receptor beta chains given below trace back to one sample, sequenced in a study of tumor-infiltrating lymphocytes in glioblastoma multiforme. TCR beta libraries were built from RNA through three nested multiplex PCR rounds using modified ARM-PCR. TCRdb used MiXCR to reprocess the multiplex PCR reads, holding one entry per CDR3 protein. The table records some 14,000 distinct CDR3 sequences, roughly 74% of them present only once. The sequencing input was brain tumor tissue. The receptors derive from a male donor with glioblastoma.

The chain is built from TRBV29-1 and TRBJ1-2, with D hard to call. Trimming shortened V by 3 bases and J by 5 bases, and 4 bases separated the two germline ends. Germline CDR1 SQVTM, CDR2 ANQGSEA. The CDR3 length is 10 residues. CDR3 sequence reads: CSVDEYGYTF. In DNA, the CDR3 is TGCAGCGTTGACGAATATGGCTACACCTTC.

This chain joins TRBV29-1 and TRBJ2-6; D call uncertain. This CDR3 is 13 amino acids long. V was cut by 6 bases and J by 4 bases, with 10 bases left in between. Germline loops: CDR1 SQVTM, CDR2 ANQGSEA. CDR3 protein: CSVRGEGANVLTF. CDR3 bases: TGCAGCGTAAGAGGCGAGGGGGCCAACGTCCTGACTTTC.

This rearrangement joins TRBV11-3 to TRBJ2-1, with TRBD2 matching 11 bases. Germline V gives CDR1 SGHNT, CDR2 YENEEA. Trimming at V came to 6 bases and at J to 7 bases, leaving 5 bases not matched to a gene. CDR3 size: 14 residues. The CDR3 reads CASSVLAGVNEQFF. The CDR3 coding sequence is TGTGCCAGCAGTGTACTAGCGGGAGTGAATGAGCAGTTCTTC.

V usage is TRBV5-5 and J usage is TRBJ1-1; D unclear. Germline values: CDR1 SGHKS, CDR2 YYEKEE (reference sequence). The CDR3 is 11 amino acids. The germline V and J ends were trimmed by 6 bases and 11 bases, with 14 bases remaining between them. The CDR3 DNA reads TGTGCCAGCACCGAAGGCGGGCGGGCTTTCTTT. Amino acid sequence: CASTEGGRAFF. Variable domain in full (rest from reference TRBV5-5 and TRBJ1-1): DAGVTQSPTHLIKTRGQQVTLRCSPISGHKSVSWYQQVLGQGPQFIFQYYEKEERGRGNFPDRFSARQFPNYSSELNVNALLLGDSALYLCASTEGGRAFFGQGTRLTVV.

The chain has TRBV4-1 and TRBJ1-2, with D hard to call. CDR1 MGHRA and CDR2 YSYEKL come from the germline V gene. Trimming pared 0 bases from V and 8 bases from J, leaving 19 bases between. There are 16 residues in the CDR3. CDR3 sequence: CASSQDKYRSNSGYTF. Written as DNA, the CDR3 is TGCGCCAGCAGCCAAGATAAGTACAGATCTAACTCCGGCTACACCTTC.

In its sample, this clonotype was seen once. Its ends do not fully match the called genes, so a read error is possible. The chain employs TRBV6-5 and TRBJ1-1; unclear D gene. The CDR3 loop spans 14 amino acids. Germline V lookup: CDR1 MNHEY, CDR2 SVGAGI. CDR3 region: CAGSYQEEVTEALF. In nucleotides, the CDR3 is TGTGCCGGCAGTTATCAGGAAGAGGTCACTGAAGCTCTCTTT.

This clonotype turned up a few times. V usage is TRBV6-2 or TRBV6-3 and J usage is TRBJ2-7, with 7 bases lining up with TRBD2. Per the germline V gene, CDR1 is MNHEY and CDR2 is SVGEGT. The V segment lost 2 bases and the J segment 2 bases; nucleotides outside the gene matches: 3. This CDR3 spans 14 amino acids. This CDR3 is CASSYGGSAYEQYF. DNA for the CDR3: TGTGCCAGCAGTTACGGCGGGAGCGCCTACGAGCAGTACTTC.

The chain is built from TRBV6-5 and TRBJ2-7; D remains unclear. The CDR3 has 14 amino acids. Germline V gene sequence: CDR1 MNHEY, CDR2 SVGAGI. Trimming stripped 1 base from V and 6 bases from J, with 13 bases between. CDR3 protein: CASSYYVGKLEQYF. For the CDR3, the DNA is TGTGCCAGCAGTTACTACGTGGGGAAACTCGAGCAGTACTTC.

As for this clonotype: Since no conserved phenylalanine or tryptophan closes the CDR3, a read error is the likely cause. This chain connects TRBV12-3 or TRBV12-4 to TRBJ1-2; possible D gene TRBD1, 6 bases. This CDR3 is built from 15 residues. V was cut by 1 base and J by 0 bases, with 9 bases left in between. The CDR3 reads CASSLGRTANYGYTV. In nucleotides, the CDR3 is TGTGCCAGCAGTTTAGGGCGGACAGCTAACTATGGCTACACCGTC.

In the case of this clonotype: At one end the junction does not follow the germline gene, possibly because of a read error. This chain connects TRBV11-2 to TRBJ1-1; no clear D. The CDR3 loop spans 15 amino acids. Germline V gives CDR1 SGHAT, CDR2 FQNNGV. The CDR3 nucleotides read TGTGCCAGTAGCTTAGACCCACAGTGTGACACTGAGGCTTTCTTT. Translating it yields CASSLDPQCDTEAFF.

Turning to this clonotype: The conserved closing phenylalanine or tryptophan is absent in this CDR3, likely reflecting a read error. This chain links TRBV7-8 with TRBJ1-4, with a weak D call TRBD1 (5 bases). CDR1 SGHVS and CDR2 FQNEAQ come from the germline V gene. This CDR3 comprises 17 residues. The V gene lost 0 bases and the J gene lost 7 bases, with 18 bases spanning the gap. CDR3 DNA: TGTGCCAGCAGCTTAGCAGGCGGGGGAGTCCATCGTGAAAAACTGTTTCTT. Encoded protein: CASSLAGGGVHREKLFL.

This chain connects TRBV5-4 to TRBJ2-3, with D tentatively TRBD2 (6 bases). Germline V gene sequence: CDR1 SGHNT, CDR2 YYREEE (reference sequence). This CDR3 is 11 amino acids long. V lost 3 bases and J lost 8, with 7 bases in between. The CDR3: CASSSGGTQYF. Written as DNA, the CDR3 is TGTGCCAGCAGCTCCGGGGGTACGCAGTATTTT.

This clonotype was observed a few times. This could be a read error, since a much larger clone is one nucleotide away. This chain uses TRBV2 with TRBJ2-3; D may be TRBD2 (6 bases). Per the germline V gene, CDR1 is SNHLY and CDR2 is FYNNEI. The CDR3 consists of 16 residues. Trimming took 6 bases from V and 5 from J, leaving 21 bases between them. The chain's CDR3 is CASSQRWRAREDTQYF. The CDR3, as DNA: TGTGCCAGCAGCCAACGATGGAGGGCCAGGGAAGATACGCAGTATTTT.

By its share, this clonotype is medium-sized (0.01 to 0.1%). The chain carries TRBV20-1 and TRBJ2-3, with D unresolved. In germline, CDR1 is DFQATT, CDR2 SNEGSKA (reference sequence). The CDR3 extends over 16 amino acids. The V end lost 1 base, the J end lost 0 bases, and 14 bases lay between the germline ends. CDR3 sequence: CSARGRADTSTDTQYF. CDR3 coding DNA: TGCAGTGCTAGAGGTAGAGCAGACACTAGCACAGATACGCAGTATTTT.

Note on this clonotype: Mismatch with germline at one junction end may stem from a read error. The chain combines TRBV11-3 with TRBJ2-1; D uncertain. There are 12 residues in the CDR3. Germline V gene lookup returns CDR1 SGHNT and CDR2 YENEEA. The CDR3 loop reads CSSSLVPGEQFF. CDR3 sequence (DNA): TGTTCCAGCAGCTTAGTCCCCGGTGAGCAGTTCTTC.

This sequence joins TRBV4-1 and TRBJ2-5, with D perhaps matching TRBD1 or TRBD2 (6 bases each). Trimming pared 3 bases from V and 11 bases from J, leaving 31 bases between. The CDR3 is 18 amino acids. Per germline, CDR1 MGHRA and CDR2 YSYEKL. CDR3: CASSHTLGRVRGRGTQYF. CDR3 DNA sequence: TGCGCCAGCAGCCACACGTTGGGGAGAGTAAGGGGCCGGGGGACACAGTACTTC.

This rearrangement joins TRBV30 to TRBJ1-6, with a possible D match to TRBD1 (5 bases). V was shortened by 5 bases and J by 7 bases, with 9 bases between the two germline ends. Germline loops: CDR1 GTSNPN, CDR2 SVGIG (reference sequence). The CDR3 has 12 amino acids. The CDR3 nucleotides read TGTGCCTGGGGGGCCCTAAATTCACCCCTCCACTTT. It translates to CAWGALNSPLHF.

By share, this clonotype counts as medium-sized. The rearrangement links TRBV20-1 to TRBJ1-3, with 8 bases fitting TRBD1. CDR1 and CDR2 from the germline V gene are DFQATT and SNEGSKA (reference sequence). This CDR3 comprises 13 residues. Germline trimming cut 5 bases from V and 2 bases from J; bases unmatched to any gene: 2. The CDR3 DNA reads TGCAGTGCTCCACAGGGGGCTGGAAACACCATATATTTT. Protein: CSAPQGAGNTIYF.

The V and J genes are TRBV12-3 or TRBV12-4 and TRBJ1-1; D is unclear. The length of the CDR3 is 12 residues. The V gene lost 3 bases and the J gene lost 12 bases, with 14 bases spanning the gap. The CDR3: CASSFRGRESFF. CDR3 sequence (DNA): TGTGCCAGCAGTTTCCGGGGTCGCGAATCTTTCTTT.

Remarks on this clonotype: The junction and the germline gene differ at one end; a read error may be behind it. The chain is built from TRBV10-2 and TRBJ1-5; the D gene is possibly TRBD1 (6 bases). Germline values: CDR1 WSHSY, CDR2 SAAADI. The CDR3 length is 14 residues. CDR3 in amino acids: CASRGARRNQPQHF. CDR3 in DNA: TGCGCGAGTAGGGGGGCAAGGCGCAATCAACCCCAGCATTTT.

This chain uses TRBV11-3 with TRBJ2-5, with D possibly being TRBD1 (5 bases). The CDR3 loop spans 16 amino acids. Germline-derived CDR1 and CDR2 are SGHNT and YENEEA. The V end lost 3 bases, the J end lost 2 bases, and 16 bases lay between the germline ends. DNA of the CDR3: TGTGCCAGCAGCTTGGACACCCTTTCGCTTCAAGAGACCCAGTACTTC. Protein sequence: CASSLDTLSLQETQYF.

The rearrangement links TRBV19 to TRBJ2-1; tentatively, D is TRBD2 (7 bases). The V and J ends lost 6 bases and 6 bases respectively, with 12 bases between them. Germline CDR1 is LNHDA and CDR2 is SQIVND (reference sequence). This CDR3 comprises 13 residues. The CDR3 DNA sequence: TGTGCCAGTAGCCCCGGGGGGCTCAATGAGCAGTTCTTC. Its protein product is CASSPGGLNEQFF.

A note on this clonotype: The CDR3 carries no conserved terminal phenylalanine or tryptophan, so it likely arises from a read error. The limits of the CDR3 on the DNA are not certain, so only TCRdb's listed CDR3 is given. The genes are TRBV7-9 and TRBJ2-1; the D call TRBD2 from the table was never checked on the DNA. The CDR3 sequence runs 16 residues, both termini included. Germline V lookup: CDR1 SEHNR, CDR2 FQNEAQ (reference sequence). The CDR3 reads CASSPSSGSAKNEQSY.

The rearrangement links TRBV11-2 to TRBJ2-1, with D possibly TRBD2 on 6 matching bases. V lost 0 bases, J lost 3 bases, and 9 bases lay in between. Germline CDR1 and CDR2: SGHAT and FQNNGV. This CDR3 comprises 15 residues. The CDR3 spells CASSLDGTHYNEQFF. CDR3 sequence (DNA): TGTGCCAGCAGCTTAGACGGGACTCACTACAATGAGCAGTTCTTC.

The rearrangement links TRBV20-1 to TRBJ1-2, with TRBD1 matching over 7 bases. Germline trimming cut 2 bases from V and 1 base from J; bases unmatched to any gene: 7. In germline, CDR1 is DFQATT, CDR2 SNEGSKA (reference sequence). The CDR3 has 15 amino acids. CDR3 sequence (DNA): TGCAGTGCTAGAAAGGGGGCGACCAGTAACTATGGCTACACCTTC. It is translated as CSARKGATSNYGYTF.

As for this clonotype: Germline is not matched at one junction end, which may reflect a read error. The genes are TRBV5-6 and TRBJ1-1, with D uncertain. Germline V gene sequence: CDR1 SGHDT, CDR2 YYEEEE. The CDR3 runs to 12 residues. The chain's CDR3 is CASGLGRLEAFF. The CDR3 region has the DNA TGTGCCAGCGGCTTGGGTCGTCTCGAAGCTTTCTTT.